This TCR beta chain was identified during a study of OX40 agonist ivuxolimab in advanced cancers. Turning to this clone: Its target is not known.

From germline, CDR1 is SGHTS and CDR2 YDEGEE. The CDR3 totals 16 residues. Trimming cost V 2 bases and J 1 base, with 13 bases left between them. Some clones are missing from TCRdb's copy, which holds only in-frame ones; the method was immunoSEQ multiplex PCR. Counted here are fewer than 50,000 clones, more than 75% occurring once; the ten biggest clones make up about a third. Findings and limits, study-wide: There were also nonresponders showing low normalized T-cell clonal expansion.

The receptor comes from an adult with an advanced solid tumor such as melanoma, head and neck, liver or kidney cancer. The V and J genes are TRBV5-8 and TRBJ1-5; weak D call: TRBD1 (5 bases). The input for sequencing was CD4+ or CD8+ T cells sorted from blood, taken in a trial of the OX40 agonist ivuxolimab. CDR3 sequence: CASSLGDFWSNQPQHF. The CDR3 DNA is TGTGCCAGCAGCTTAGGGGACTTCTGGAGCAATCAGCCCCAGCATTTT.